The 26 T cell receptor beta chains below all came from one sample that was sequenced in a study of CD8+ T cells in alopecia areata. Reverse transcription of extracted RNA yielded cDNA, which provided the sequencing template. Data came from immunoSEQ multiplex PCR; TCRdb stores just in-frame clones and leaves some out. The sample holds 200,000 or so clones, roughly three fifths seen once. Input material: CD8+ T cells sorted from blood. The receptors stem from a human donor in good health.

The rearrangement uses TRBV7-2 and TRBJ2-5; 11 bases fit TRBD2. Germline lookup yields CDR1 SGHTA and CDR2 FQGNSA. J was trimmed by 1 base and V by 1 base; bases with no gene match: 8. CDR3 length equals 18 residues. CDR3 DNA: TGTGCCAGCAGCTTAGATTGGGCTAGCGGGGGGTTCCAAGAGACCCAGTACTTC. This encodes CASSLDWASGGFQETQYF.

The chain recombines TRBV5-1 with TRBJ1-2; no definite D call. V was shortened by 2 bases and J by 3 bases, with 8 bases between the two germline ends. Germline-derived CDR1 and CDR2 are SGHRS and YFSETQ. The CDR3 length is 13 residues. The CDR3: CASSFRVDYGYTF. CDR3 DNA sequence: TGCGCCAGCAGCTTTCGGGTCGACTATGGCTACACCTTC.

The CDR3: CASNLPGAVETQYF. The CDR3 coding sequence is TGTGCCAGCAACCTCCCAGGGGCAGTGGAGACCCAGTACTTC. The chain has TRBV6-6 and TRBJ2-5, with TRBD1 as a possible D gene (6 bases). V lost 7 bases and J lost 5, with 17 bases in between. CDR1 is MNHNY and CDR2 is SVGAGI in the germline V gene (reference sequence). This CDR3 has 14 amino acids.

This clone was counted once. The chain employs TRBV30 and TRBJ1-3; D remains unclear. Germline V gene lookup returns CDR1 GTSNPN and CDR2 SVGIG (reference sequence). The germline V and J ends were trimmed by 7 bases and 0 bases, with 16 bases remaining between them. The CDR3 is made up of 15 amino acids. The CDR3 spells CASAEGSSSGNTIYF. CDR3 DNA sequence: TGTGCCTCCGCCGAGGGTTCGTCCTCTGGAAACACCATATATTTT.

This chain joins TRBV11-2 and TRBJ2-3; D is unclear. Per the germline V gene, CDR1 is SGHAT and CDR2 is FQNNGV. Trimming pared 5 bases from V and 1 base from J, leaving 16 bases between. This CDR3 has 16 amino acids. CDR3 DNA: TGTGCCAGCAGCCCTCGACTGATACCAGGCACAGATACGCAGTATTTT. It translates to CASSPRLIPGTDTQYF. Full variable domain (rest looked up from reference TRBV11-2 and TRBJ2-3): EAGVAQSPRYKIIEKRQSVAFWCNPISGHATLYWYQQILGQGPKLLIQFQNNGVVDDSQLPKDRFSAERLKGVDSTLKIQPAKLEDSAVYLCASSPRLIPGTDTQYFGPGTRLTVL.

The V call is TRBV29-1, the J call TRBJ2-7; TRBD2 might be the D (5 bases). The J call is in doubt because the DNA end fits TRBJ2-5 better. The V gene's germline CDR1 is SQVTM and CDR2 ANQGSEA. The CDR3 consists of 13 residues. CDR3 DNA: TGCAGCGTTGAATGGGGAGTTGACGAGACCCAGTACTTC. Amino acid sequence: CSVEWGVDETQYF.

The chain recombines TRBV5-6 with TRBJ1-2; a possible D gene is TRBD1 (6 bases). Germline CDR1 SGHDT, CDR2 YYEEEE. Trimming left V 0 bases short and J 0 bases short, with 9 bases between. CDR3 size: 15 residues. CDR3 sequence: CASSLEDRANYGYTF. CDR3 nucleotide sequence: TGTGCCAGCAGCTTGGAGGACAGAGCTAACTATGGCTACACCTTC.

This chain joins TRBV5-1 and TRBJ2-7, with 7 nucleotides matching TRBD2. Unmatched junction bases numbered 7, after V lost 4 bases and J lost 3 bases. The CDR3 loop spans 14 amino acids. Per the germline V gene, CDR1 is SGHRS and CDR2 is YFSETQ. The DNA of the CDR3 is TGCGCCAGCAGCCCCGGGACTACCTTCTACGAGCAGTACTTC. This translates into CASSPGTTFYEQYF.

About this clone: One end of the junction varies from germline; a read error may be responsible. This chain connects TRBV27 to TRBJ2-7; 11 nucleotides align to TRBD2. This CDR3 comprises 15 residues. Germline lookup yields CDR1 MNHEY and CDR2 SMNVEV (reference sequence). As DNA, the CDR3 is TGTGCCAGCAGTCTATCTAGCGGGGGGACCTACGAGCAGTACTTC. Protein: CASSLSSGGTYEQYF.

The chain recombines TRBV15 with TRBJ2-3; perhaps TRBD1 as D (6 bases). Trimming removed 3 bases from V and 4 bases from J, with 11 bases in between. This CDR3 has 14 residues. Germline V lookup: CDR1 LNHNV, CDR2 YYDKDF (reference sequence). The CDR3 is CATSSPGDPDTQYF. For the CDR3, the DNA is TGTGCCACCAGCAGCCCAGGGGACCCAGATACGCAGTATTTT.

The rearrangement links TRBV15 to TRBJ2-5, with a possible D match to TRBD2 (6 bases). Germline V gene sequence: CDR1 LNHNV, CDR2 YYDKDF (reference sequence). This CDR3 has 16 residues. The V and J ends lost 1 base and 4 bases respectively, with 16 bases between them. CDR3 sequence reads: CATSRVSWSAGETQYF. In DNA, the CDR3 is TGTGCCACCAGCAGAGTTTCATGGTCAGCGGGAGAGACCCAGTACTTC. Combining the CDR3 with reference TRBV15 and TRBJ2-5 gives the whole variable domain DAMVIQNPRYQVTQFGKPVTLSCSQTLNHNVMYWYQQKSSQAPKLLFHYYDKDFNNEADTPDNFQSRRPNTSFCFLDIRSPGLGDTAMYLCATSRVSWSAGETQYFGPGTRLLVL.

The chain couples TRBV13 to TRBJ2-7, with D possibly TRBD2 on 6 matching bases. CDR1 PRHDT and CDR2 FYEKMQ come from the germline V gene (reference sequence). Trimming stripped 5 bases from V and 0 bases from J, with 14 bases between. There are 15 residues in the CDR3. This chain's CDR3 is CASSPWDSNSYEQYF. In DNA form, the CDR3 reads TGTGCCAGCAGCCCTTGGGACTCAAACTCCTACGAGCAGTACTTC.

DNA of the CDR3: TGCAGCGTTGCCCAGGAAGGTGAAGCTTTCTTT. Translating gives CSVAQEGEAFF. The V call is TRBV29-1, the J call TRBJ1-1; unclear D gene. The germline gives CDR1 SQVTM, CDR2 ANQGSEA. The germline V and J ends were trimmed by 4 bases and 7 bases, with 10 bases remaining between them. This CDR3 comprises 11 residues.

This clone was counted a few times. In nucleotides, the CDR3 is TGTGCCATCAGTGGGACAGTTAACTATGGCTACACCTTC. The encoded protein is CAISGTVNYGYTF. J is TRBJ1-2 and V is TRBV10-3; D possibly corresponds to TRBD1 (6 bases). This CDR3 is 13 amino acids long. CDR1 and CDR2 from the germline V gene are ENHRY and SYGVKD. Trimming shortened V by 4 bases and J by 1 base, and 7 bases separated the two germline ends.

This clone was found a few times. The chain recombines TRBV29-1 with TRBJ1-5; TRBD1 is a possible D gene (5 bases). The CDR3 contains 13 residues. V was clipped by 6 bases and J by 7 bases, with 16 bases between them. Per the germline V gene, CDR1 is SQVTM and CDR2 is ANQGSEA. The CDR3 loop reads CSVAPGLRQPQHF. In nucleotides, the CDR3 is TGCAGCGTCGCCCCGGGACTGAGACAGCCCCAGCATTTT.

This clone has at least ten counts. The V call is TRBV5-6, the J call TRBJ2-5, with 7 bases identical to TRBD2. The CDR3 sequence is 15 residues long. The ends lost 2 bases at V and 5 bases at J; junction bases unmatched: 9. CDR1 and CDR2 (germline): SGHDT, YYEEEE. CDR3 DNA: TGTGCCAGCAGCTTAGGAACTAGCGCAATGGAGACCCAGTACTTC. Translated, it gives CASSLGTSAMETQYF.

The chain links TRBV5-4 to TRBJ2-5; D remains ambiguous. Trimming removed 3 bases from V and 5 bases from J, with 11 bases in between. The CDR3 consists of 13 residues. Germline lookup yields CDR1 SGHNT and CDR2 YYREEE (reference sequence). The CDR3 coding sequence is TGTGCCAGCAGCTCACGGACGGAGGAGACCCAGTACTTC. Translation: CASSSRTEETQYF.

The rearrangement links TRBV7-3 to TRBJ2-3, with 13 positions matching TRBD2. CDR1 is SGHTA, CDR2 FQGTGA, per germline. The J segment lost 7 bases and the V segment lost 5 bases, leaving 12 bases of the junction unmatched. The CDR3 extends over 17 amino acids. CDR3 bases: TGTGCCAGCAGCCCACACGGGACTAGCGGGGCCGAATATACGCAGTATTTT. This translates into CASSPHGTSGAEYTQYF.

This clone has only a few counts. The CDR3 coding sequence is TGTGCCAGCAGTTCCGACTGGCGGCTGTTGGACACTGAAGCTTTCTTT. Translation gives CASSSDWRLLDTEAFF. The chain carries TRBV6-6 and TRBJ1-1, with D unresolved. The V end was cut by 4 bases, the J end by 3 bases, with 18 bases between. The CDR3 spans 16 residues. The V gene's germline CDR1 is MNHNY and CDR2 SVGAGI (reference sequence).

V and J are TRBV27 and TRBJ1-5; 9 bases fit TRBD1. V shed 5 bases, J shed 7 bases, and the junction held 6 bases outside the gene matches. The CDR3 has 14 amino acids. Germline CDR1 is MNHEY and CDR2 is SMNVEV (reference sequence). The CDR3 loop reads CASSLGQGRQPQHF. Written as DNA, the CDR3 is TGTGCCAGCAGTCTCGGACAGGGGAGACAGCCCCAGCATTTT.

As DNA, the CDR3 is TGCAGCGTTTACGACTGGAGCTCCTACAATGAGCAGTTCTTC. It encodes CSVYDWSSYNEQFF. The chain links TRBV29-1 to TRBJ2-1; unclear D gene. Per germline, CDR1 SQVTM and CDR2 ANQGSEA. Trimming took off 5 bases at V and 0 bases at J, with 11 bases between the two ends. The CDR3 loop spans 14 amino acids.

This clone was seen a handful of times. The chain is built from TRBV29-1 and TRBJ2-7; possibly TRBD2 for D (7 bases). The CDR3 has 13 amino acids. Between the trimmed V and J ends, which lost 6 bases and 1 base, there was a span of 13 bases. Germline V gene sequence: CDR1 SQVTM, CDR2 ANQGSEA. CDR3 bases: TGCAGCGTGAGGGGGGGGCGATCCTACGAGCAGTACTTC. This encodes CSVRGGRSYEQYF.

The rearrangement uses TRBV27 and TRBJ2-5; D not resolved. CDR1 and CDR2 (germline): MNHEY, SMNVEV (reference sequence). The CDR3 contains 14 residues. V was shortened by 0 bases and J by 0 bases, with 5 bases between the two germline ends. CDR3 coding DNA: TGTGCCAGCAGTTTATCGGCTAACCAAGAGACCCAGTACTTC. It yields the protein CASSLSANQETQYF.

This clone showed up just a few times. This chain connects TRBV5-1 to TRBJ2-1; perhaps TRBD1 as D (6 bases). The CDR3 extends over 13 amino acids. Trimming took off 3 bases at V and 3 bases at J, with 7 bases between the two ends. Per germline, CDR1 SGHRS and CDR2 YFSETQ. The CDR3 nucleotides read TGCGCCAGCAGCTGGGACATCTACAATGAGCAGTTCTTC. It is translated as CASSWDIYNEQFF.

At least ten counts were recorded for this clone. The chain has TRBV19 and TRBJ1-5; D gene ambiguous. Deletions cut 4 bases from V and 2 bases from J, with 9 bases between. There are 14 residues in the CDR3. Germline loops: CDR1 LNHDA, CDR2 SQIVND (reference sequence). CDR3 DNA sequence: TGTGCCAGTAGTAATCGGGGAGGCAATCAGCCCCAGCATTTT. Protein product: CASSNRGGNQPQHF.

The chain carries TRBV11-2 and TRBJ2-7, with TRBD2 matching over 8 bases. The germline CDR1 and CDR2 sequences are SGHAT and FQNNGV. The CDR3 spans 15 residues. V was clipped by 5 bases and J by 3 bases; unmatched bases: 9. CDR3 sequence: CASSPGVAGFYEQYF. CDR3 DNA: TGTGCCAGCAGCCCCGGGGTAGCGGGGTTCTACGAGCAGTACTTC.